The T cell receptor (beta chain) under discussion was sequenced for a study of T cells in Graves' hyperthyroidism and ophthalmopathy. Study-wide points: Separation of ophthalmopathy from stable hyperthyroidism was achieved by a 13 V-J model.

Of note for this clonotype: Its target is not known.

CDR1 SNHLY and CDR2 FYNNEI come from the germline V gene. With 6 bases removed from V and 9 bases from J, the gap between germline ends came to 11 bases. The CDR3 runs 11 residues. The TCR beta CDR3 regions underwent amplification using RNA transcripts as the source. The HTBI primer set drove a first-round RT-PCR of the TCR CDR3. In TCRdb, the multiplex PCR reads were re-called with MiXCR into one record per CDR3 protein. The sample lists fewer than 750,000 distinct CDR3 sequences, just over 45% occurring once. The sequenced material came from peripheral blood or thyroid tissue (not recorded which). This receptor was identified in a woman between 18 and 29 years old with Graves' hyperthyroidism. V and J are TRBV2 and TRBJ1-2; D is undetermined. The chain's CDR3 is CASRDYRSYTF. DNA of the CDR3: TGTGCCAGCAGAGATTATAGGAGCTACACCTTC.